Each of the 18 T cell receptor beta chains below was sequenced from the same sample in a study of patients and donors after allogeneic stem cell transplantation. TCRdb re-derived calls from the RT-PCR reads in MiXCR, one entry per CDR3 protein. The sample yields about 160,000 distinct CDR3 sequences, approximately 37% seen once. The sequencing sample was made of blood, either unsorted or a sorted T cell fraction (not recorded which). The origin of the receptors is a human donor who was either an allogeneic HSCT recipient or a stem cell or donor lymphocyte infusion donor (not recorded which). It is not recorded whose cells these are; they may come from a transplant donor.

This clonotype was found a few times. J is TRBJ2-5 and V is TRBV28; D is uncertain. V gave up 5 bases and J gave up 10 bases, with 14 bases separating them. CDR3 length: 12 residues. Germline-derived CDR1 and CDR2 are MDHEN and SYDVKM. CDR3 in amino acids: CASSDSRRNQYF. The DNA of the CDR3 is TGTGCCAGCAGTGACTCTCGTAGAAACCAGTACTTC. Complete variable domain (other parts from reference TRBV28 and TRBJ2-5): DVKVTQSSRYLVKRTGEKVFLECVQDMDHENMFWYRQDPGLGLRLIYFSYDVKMKEKGDIPEGYSVSREKKERFSLILESASTNQTSMYLCASSDSRRNQYFGPGTRLLVL.

About this clonotype: The conserved closing phenylalanine or tryptophan is absent in this CDR3, likely reflecting a read error. The chain couples TRBV7-6 to TRBJ1-3; D is unresolved. Germline V gives CDR1 SGHVS, CDR2 FNYEAQ. This CDR3 region has 16 residues. Trimming took off 3 bases at V and 0 bases at J, with 12 bases between the two ends. CDR3 in amino acids: CASSLGAPNSGNTIYL. The CDR3 DNA follows: TGTGCCAGCAGCTTGGGCGCGCCCAACTCTGGAAACACCATATATTTG.

The chain links TRBV6-5 to TRBJ2-3, with TRBD2 matching over 13 bases. Germline CDR1 MNHEY, CDR2 SVGAGI. Losses at the gene ends were 2 bases for V and 2 bases for J; bases not matched to a gene: 7. The CDR3 contains 18 residues. The CDR3 region has the DNA TGTGCCAGCAGTTACGGACGACTAGCGGGGGGAACCACAGATACGCAGTATTTT. Amino acid sequence: CASSYGRLAGGTTDTQYF.

The CDR3 spells CATGDGHTEAFF. The DNA of the CDR3 is TGTGCCACCGGAGACGGACACACTGAAGCTTTCTTT. The V call is TRBV24-1, the J call TRBJ1-1; D is undetermined. Trimming removed 9 bases at V and 3 bases at J, with 10 bases between. The CDR3 totals 12 residues. Looked up from germline, CDR1 is KGHDR and CDR2 is SFDVKD.

Only one count was recorded for this clonotype. The chain employs TRBV20-1 and TRBJ1-1; D is unresolved. The CDR3 runs 12 residues. Trimming removed 6 bases from V and 5 bases from J, with 13 bases in between. In germline, CDR1 is DFQATT, CDR2 SNEGSKA (reference sequence). Here the CDR3 DNA reads TGCAGTGCCTCACGCGCCGTAACTGAAGCTTTCTTT. Translating gives CSASRAVTEAFF.

In regard to this clonotype: The conserved final phenylalanine or tryptophan is absent from the CDR3, which likely points to a read error. The chain links TRBV12-3 or TRBV12-4 to TRBJ1-2; 9 positions agree with TRBD1. The junction had 10 bases not matched to a gene; V was cut back by 7 bases and J by 4 bases. The CDR3 contains 15 residues. The CDR3 loop reads CASTWGTGSFYGYTY. The CDR3 DNA follows: TGTGCCAGCACCTGGGGGACAGGGTCATTCTATGGCTACACCTAC.

This clonotype was counted ten times or more. The chain has TRBV28 and TRBJ1-6, with 7 bases matching TRBD1. The V and J ends lost 2 bases and 7 bases, in that order; junction bases with no gene match: 5. The CDR3 totals 15 residues. From germline, CDR1 is MDHEN and CDR2 SYDVKM. The CDR3: CASSLDRAGNSPLHF. The CDR3 coding sequence is TGTGCCAGCAGTTTAGACAGGGCTGGGAATTCACCCCTCCACTTT. The variable domain in full, with the rest retrieved from reference TRBV28 and TRBJ1-6, is DVKVTQSSRYLVKRTGEKVFLECVQDMDHENMFWYRQDPGLGLRLIYFSYDVKMKEKGDIPEGYSVSREKKERFSLILESASTNQTSMYLCASSLDRAGNSPLHFGNGTRLTVT.

In its sample, this clonotype was seen a few times. The CDR3 nucleotides read TGTGCCAGCAGTCGCCAGACCTATGGCTACACCTTC. It yields the protein CASSRQTYGYTF. This sequence joins TRBV6-1 and TRBJ1-2, with no clear D. The V gene's germline CDR1 is MNHNS and CDR2 SASEGT. Between the trimmed V and J ends, which lost 5 bases and 4 bases, there was a span of 8 bases. The CDR3 has 12 amino acids.

The chain is built from TRBV3-1 and TRBJ1-6; D is unclear. Germline-derived CDR1 and CDR2 are LGHDT and YNNKEL (reference sequence). The V gene lost 1 base and the J gene lost 6 bases, with 7 bases spanning the gap. The CDR3 extends over 14 amino acids. CDR3 nucleotide sequence: TGTGCCAGCAGCCAAGGGCCTATTAATTCACCCCTCCACTTT. This encodes CASSQGPINSPLHF.

This clonotype appeared a few times. The rearrangement joins TRBV27 to TRBJ1-2, with 8 bases lining up with TRBD1. Germline trimming cut 2 bases from V and 8 bases from J; bases unmatched to any gene: 13. There are 16 residues in the CDR3. Looked up from germline, CDR1 is MNHEY and CDR2 is SMNVEV (reference sequence). CDR3 sequence: CASSLGSRQGIGGYTF. CDR3 bases: TGTGCCAGCAGTTTAGGTTCCCGACAGGGGATTGGAGGCTACACCTTC.

The rearrangement uses TRBV14 and TRBJ2-4; D gene uncertain. V lost 1 base and J lost 5, with 9 bases in between. Germline lookup yields CDR1 SGHDN and CDR2 FVKESK. This CDR3 contains 14 residues. CDR3 DNA: TGTGCCAGCAGCCAAGGAAACAGCCAAAACATTCAGTACTTC. Translating gives CASSQGNSQNIQYF. Using reference TRBV14 and TRBJ2-4 for the parts outside the CDR3, the full variable domain is EAGVTQFPSHSVIEKGQTVTLRCDPISGHDNLYWYRRVMGKEIKFLLHFVKESKQDESGMPNNRFLAERTGGTYSTLKVQPAELEDSGVYFCASSQGNSQNIQYFGAGTRLSVL.

There are a few counts of this clonotype. The rearrangement uses TRBV12-3 or TRBV12-4 and TRBJ1-6; D gene unclear. The CDR3 contains 12 residues. Trimming took off 6 bases at V and 11 bases at J, with 11 bases between the two ends. In DNA form, the CDR3 reads TGTGCCAGCAGCTACCTCCCACCACCCCTCCACTTT. This codes for CASSYLPPPLHF.

The J gene is TRBJ2-2, the V gene TRBV5-1; no clear D gene. CDR1 and CDR2 (germline): SGHRS, YFSETQ. There are 15 residues in the CDR3. The V and J ends lost 6 bases and 5 bases respectively, with 17 bases between them. CDR3 sequence: CASTARQPATGELFF. CDR3 sequence (DNA): TGCGCCAGCACCGCCCGGCAGCCGGCGACCGGGGAGCTGTTTTTT.

The chain has TRBV29-1 and TRBJ1-2; the match to TRBD1 covers 12 bases. CDR3 length: 16 amino acids. J was trimmed by 3 bases and V by 5 bases; bases with no gene match: 10. Germline lookup yields CDR1 SQVTM and CDR2 ANQGSEA. For the CDR3, the DNA is TGCAGCGTTCTGCGTGGGACAGGGGGCGTCGACTATGGCTACACCTTC. The encoded protein is CSVLRGTGGVDYGYTF.

The chain is built from TRBV29-1 and TRBJ2-1; tentative D call: TRBD1 (6 bases). Germline lookup yields CDR1 SQVTM and CDR2 ANQGSEA. This CDR3 spans 14 amino acids. V was shortened by 7 bases and J by 4 bases, with 17 bases between the two germline ends. In DNA form, the CDR3 reads TGCAGCGATACAGGGAAAACAGTATACAATGAGCAGTTCTTC. This translates into CSDTGKTVYNEQFF.

The rearrangement joins TRBV3-1 to TRBJ1-1; 8 nucleotides align to TRBD1. Germline assignment: CDR1 LGHDT and CDR2 YNNKEL (reference sequence). CDR3 length equals 16 residues. The V segment lost 0 bases and the J segment 6 bases; nucleotides outside the gene matches: 9. The CDR3 spells CASSQDLQGAGAEAFF. In nucleotides, the CDR3 is TGTGCCAGCAGCCAAGATCTTCAGGGGGCGGGCGCTGAAGCTTTCTTT.

In this sample, this clonotype turned up many times. The chain has TRBV11-2 and TRBJ2-3; D is unresolved. Trimming took off 8 bases at V and 0 bases at J, with 12 bases between the two ends. This CDR3 contains 14 residues. The germline V gene encodes CDR1 SGHAT and CDR2 FQNNGV. The CDR3 loop is CASQGYSSTDTQYF. Written as DNA, the CDR3 is TGTGCCAGCCAAGGCTATTCTAGCACAGATACGCAGTATTTT.

The rearrangement links TRBV5-5 to TRBJ1-6; D is unclear. Germline V gene data show CDR1 as SGHKS and CDR2 as YYEKEE (reference sequence). The CDR3 contains 16 residues. Trimming left V 6 bases short and J 0 bases short, with 13 bases between. CDR3 amino acids: CASTIDFRSYNSPLHF. The DNA of the CDR3 is TGTGCCAGCACCATAGACTTTCGCTCCTATAATTCACCCCTCCACTTT. Combining the CDR3 with reference TRBV5-5 and TRBJ1-6 gives the whole variable domain DAGVTQSPTHLIKTRGQQVTLRCSPISGHKSVSWYQQVLGQGPQFIFQYYEKEERGRGNFPDRFSARQFPNYSSELNVNALLLGDSALYLCASTIDFRSYNSPLHFGNGTRLTVT.